This TCR beta chain appears in the sequencing data of a study of CD8+ T cells in alopecia areata. Looking at the study overall: Treated patients received oral tofacitinib, 5 to 10 mg twice daily.

This CDR3 has 16 residues. CDR1 is SEHNR, CDR2 FQNEAQ, per germline (reference sequence). The V end was cut by 2 bases, the J end by 0 bases, with 11 bases between. Treatment reported: oral pan-JAK inhibitor, 5-10 mg twice daily. Once RNA had been extracted, it was reverse transcribed into cDNA to act as the sequencing template. Assay: immunoSEQ multiplex PCR; the TCRdb copy retains only in-frame clones and omits some. The top ten clones hold 20% to 25% of a sample with about 76,000 clones, approximately 66% of them seen once. The rearrangement links TRBV7-9 to TRBJ2-1; no definite D call. Sequencing was performed on CD8+ T cells sorted from blood, taken at week 24, from a patient treated with tofacitinib. This receptor was taken from a human donor with alopecia areata. The CDR3, as DNA: TGTGCCAGCAGCTTACACATCCGGATCTCCTACAATGAGCAGTTCTTC. Encoded protein: CASSLHIRISYNEQFF.